Following are 21 T cell receptor beta chains from one sample sequenced in a study of molecular identifiers for immune sequencing clone quantification. Each CDR3 protein is one row after TCRdb ran MiXCR on the PCR reads. Seen here are 100,000 or so distinct CDR3 sequences, 35% observed once, and the top ten hold over 8%. The sequenced sample was naive CD8+ T cells from blood, with Jurkat cell RNA spiked in. Subset given: FACS-sorted CD8+CD4-CCR7+CD45RA+ naive T cells. These receptors came from a human donor in good health. Some libraries in this study had Jurkat cell RNA spiked in.

About this clonotype itself: This sequence may be a read error, since a much larger clone differs from it by one base. The rearrangement links TRBV4-3 to TRBJ2-7, with D perhaps matching TRBD1 (5 bases). Looked up from germline, CDR1 is LGHNA and CDR2 is YSLEER. The CDR3 loop spans 13 amino acids. The germline V and J ends were trimmed by 1 base and 5 bases, with 9 bases remaining between them. CDR3 coding DNA: TGCGCCAGCAGCCAAGGAACAGGCAACGAGCAGTACTTC. Protein sequence: CASSQGTGNEQYF.

This clonotype was picked up a small number of times. The chain joins TRBV4-1 to TRBJ2-7; no reliable D call. Germline V lookup: CDR1 MGHRA, CDR2 YSYEKL. The CDR3 spans 14 residues. V was shortened by 4 bases and J by 5 bases, with 15 bases between the two germline ends. In nucleotides, the CDR3 is TGCGCCAGCAGCCTGGACCGGGTTCTCAACGAGCAGTACTTC. It is translated as CASSLDRVLNEQYF.

Only a few counts were recorded for this clonotype. The V and J genes are TRBV25-1 and TRBJ2-7; tentatively, D is TRBD1 (5 bases). Looked up from germline, CDR1 is MGHDK and CDR2 is SYGVNS. V shed 5 bases and J shed 4 bases, with 9 bases lying between them. The CDR3 extends over 12 amino acids. The CDR3 is CASSMQGYEQYF. The CDR3 nucleotides read TGTGCCAGCAGTATGCAGGGTTACGAGCAGTACTTC.

This clonotype was picked up many times. V gene TRBV5-6 combines with J gene TRBJ2-4; no clear D gene. Germline lookup yields CDR1 SGHDT and CDR2 YYEEEE. There are 17 residues in the CDR3. Trimming cost V 0 bases and J 0 bases, with 13 bases left between them. The CDR3 reads CASSLAGSQLAKNIQYF. In DNA, the CDR3 is TGTGCCAGCAGCTTGGCCGGCAGCCAGCTAGCCAAAAACATTCAGTACTTC.

In this sample, this clonotype turned up a few times. V usage is TRBV5-6 and J usage is TRBJ1-1; D ambiguous. Germline-derived CDR1 and CDR2 are SGHDT and YYEEEE. V shed 0 bases and J shed 2 bases, with 5 bases lying between them. The CDR3 is made up of 13 amino acids. The CDR3 DNA sequence: TGTGCCAGCAGCTTGGGGGATAACACTGAAGCTTTCTTT. It yields the protein CASSLGDNTEAFF.

Only a few counts were recorded for this clonotype. V and J are TRBV19 and TRBJ2-4; D gene uncertain. Germline values: CDR1 LNHDA, CDR2 SQIVND (reference sequence). V was clipped by 3 bases and J by 1 base, with 16 bases between them. CDR3 length equals 17 residues. The CDR3 spells CASSIWTGIKAKNIQYF. The CDR3 DNA reads as TGTGCCAGTAGTATTTGGACGGGCATTAAGGCCAAAAACATTCAGTACTTC.

This chain links TRBV20-1 with TRBJ2-1, with TRBD2 matching 9 bases. Per the germline V gene, CDR1 is DFQATT and CDR2 is SNEGSKA (reference sequence). The length of the CDR3 is 13 residues. V was pared by 7 bases and J by 9 bases, with 10 bases of the junction left unmatched. This CDR3 is CSVRREGRSEQFF. CDR3 bases: TGCAGTGTACGGCGGGAGGGCAGGAGTGAGCAGTTCTTC.

The rearrangement uses TRBV28 and TRBJ2-2; 15 nucleotides match TRBD2. Germline V lookup: CDR1 MDHEN, CDR2 SYDVKM. This CDR3 is built from 19 residues. Unmatched junction bases numbered 8, after V lost 2 bases and J lost 4 bases. This CDR3 reads CASSLGLAGGRTPTGELFF. CDR3 coding DNA: TGTGCCAGCAGTTTAGGACTAGCGGGAGGGCGCACGCCCACCGGGGAGCTGTTTTTT.

This clonotype appeared a few times. This chain joins TRBV6-2 or TRBV6-3 and TRBJ2-1; tentative D call: TRBD1 (6 bases). The CDR3 sequence is 15 residues long. The germline V gene has CDR1 MNHEY and CDR2 SVGEGT. V was pared by 1 base and J by 8 bases, with 15 bases between. The CDR3 loop reads CASSYFRDRRDEQFF. DNA of the CDR3: TGTGCCAGCAGTTACTTCCGTGACAGGCGGGATGAGCAGTTCTTC.

This clonotype turned up a few times. The chain joins TRBV2 to TRBJ2-3; 14 bases line up with TRBD2. Trimming at V came to 6 bases and at J to 6 bases, leaving 11 bases not matched to a gene. The CDR3 loop spans 17 amino acids. Germline loops: CDR1 SNHLY, CDR2 FYNNEI. CDR3 sequence (DNA): TGTGCCAGCAGGGAGGACCGGACTAGCGGGGGGTGGGATACGCAGTATTTT. Translation: CASREDRTSGGWDTQYF.

Note on this clonotype: The conserved phenylalanine or tryptophan is not found at the CDR3 terminus, so this likely reflects a read error. The chain uses TRBV6-2 or TRBV6-3 and TRBJ1-2; D not certain. Germline V gene sequence: CDR1 MNHEY, CDR2 SVGEGT. The CDR3 is 12 residues long. V was pared by 7 bases and J by 7 bases, with 13 bases between. The CDR3 protein is CASNQAFFGYTY. CDR3 bases: TGTGCCAGCAACCAGGCATTTTTTGGCTACACCTAC.

The sample holds a few counts of this clonotype. The chain carries TRBV6-5 and TRBJ2-3; D remains ambiguous. Germline V CDR1 and CDR2: MNHEY, SVGAGI. The CDR3 spans 13 residues. The V and J ends lost 5 bases and 0 bases respectively, with 6 bases between them. The CDR3 DNA sequence: TGTGCCAGCAGTATGTCTAGCACAGATACGCAGTATTTT. Translated: CASSMSSTDTQYF.

This clonotype has at least ten counts. The chain has TRBV14 and TRBJ2-5, with unresolved D. The V end was cut by 3 bases, the J end by 1 base, with 6 bases between. Per germline, CDR1 SGHDN and CDR2 FVKESK. The CDR3 runs 13 residues. The CDR3 reads CASSQWTQETQYF. The CDR3 nucleotides are TGTGCCAGCAGCCAGTGGACCCAAGAGACCCAGTACTTC. Based on the CDR3 plus reference TRBV14 and TRBJ2-5, the full variable domain is EAGVTQFPSHSVIEKGQTVTLRCDPISGHDNLYWYRRVMGKEIKFLLHFVKESKQDESGMPNNRFLAERTGGTYSTLKVQPAELEDSGVYFCASSQWTQETQYFGPGTRLLVL.

The chain joins TRBV9 to TRBJ2-7, with 11 bases that match TRBD2. Trimming removed 1 base from V and 5 bases from J; junction bases left unmatched: 8. The CDR3 contains 16 residues. Germline V gene sequence: CDR1 SGDLS, CDR2 YYNGEE. CDR3 protein: CASSVKETSGTHEQYF. Written as DNA, the CDR3 is TGTGCCAGCAGCGTAAAAGAGACTAGCGGGACCCACGAGCAGTACTTC.

This clonotype was found a few times. The rearrangement joins TRBV6-5 to TRBJ2-7, with D possibly called TRBD1 or TRBD2 (7 bases each). The V end was cut by 0 bases, the J end by 3 bases, with 15 bases between. The CDR3 loop spans 16 amino acids. Germline V gene lookup returns CDR1 MNHEY and CDR2 SVGAGI. In DNA, the CDR3 is TGTGCCAGCAGTTACTCGGGAAGCGGGACAGACTACGAGCAGTACTTC. Its protein is CASSYSGSGTDYEQYF.

V gene TRBV20-1 combines with J gene TRBJ2-1, with D perhaps matching TRBD2 (6 bases). Trimming removed 5 bases at V and 10 bases at J, with 15 bases between. The germline gives CDR1 DFQATT, CDR2 SNEGSKA (reference sequence). CDR3 size: 12 residues. CDR3 amino acids: CSAPLPGLEQFF. CDR3 bases: TGCAGTGCTCCCCTTCCGGGACTCGAGCAGTTCTTC.

The chain joins TRBV28 to TRBJ1-5; D gene unclear. This CDR3 spans 14 amino acids. V lost 3 bases to trimming and J lost 6 bases, with 12 bases between them. Germline V gene sequence: CDR1 MDHEN, CDR2 SYDVKM. The DNA for the CDR3 is TGTGCCAGCAGTTTTACAGAGCCACTTCAGCCCCAGCATTTT. Its translation: CASSFTEPLQPQHF.

The V call is TRBV2, the J call TRBJ1-2; D is perhaps TRBD1 (6 bases). The CDR3 has 13 amino acids. With 4 bases removed from V and 8 bases from J, the gap between germline ends came to 14 bases. Germline V gene lookup returns CDR1 SNHLY and CDR2 FYNNEI. The CDR3 sequence: CASSGAGTKGYTF. The CDR3 region has the DNA TGTGCCAGCAGTGGGGCGGGGACAAAGGGCTACACCTTC.

CDR3 DNA: TGCGCCAGCAGCCCAGGTCACAGGGAAGAGACCCAGTACTTC. Amino acids: CASSPGHREETQYF. The rearrangement links TRBV5-1 to TRBJ2-5, with D perhaps matching TRBD1 (6 bases). V shed 4 bases and J shed 3 bases, with 13 bases lying between them. The CDR3 extends over 14 amino acids. Germline V CDR1 and CDR2: SGHRS, YFSETQ. Full variable domain (missing parts from reference TRBV5-1 and TRBJ2-5): KAGVTQTPRYLIKTRGQQVTLSCSPISGHRSVSWYQQTPGQGLQFLFEYFSETQRNKGNFPGRFSGRQFSNSRSEMNVSTLELGDSALYLCASSPGHREETQYFGPGTRLLVL.

Details on this clonotype: The CDR3 does not close with the conserved phenylalanine or tryptophan, likely indicating a read error. The CDR3 nucleotides are TGTGCCAGCAGTGACTTCGCGGGAGGCACCGGGGAGCTGTTTTAT. Its protein is CASSDFAGGTGELFY. The V and J genes are TRBV6-2 or TRBV6-3 and TRBJ2-2; 8 bases line up with TRBD2. CDR1 and CDR2 from the germline V gene are MNHEY and SVGEGT. The CDR3 covers 15 residues. Trimming removed 5 bases from V and 4 bases from J; junction bases left unmatched: 6.

This clonotype was picked up a small number of times. CDR3 bases: TGTGCCAGCAGCCCTTTTAAGGGGGGACCCAATGAGCAGTTCTTC. It yields the protein CASSPFKGGPNEQFF. The chain recombines TRBV12-3 or TRBV12-4 with TRBJ2-1; possibly TRBD1 or TRBD2 for D (6 bases each). This CDR3 region has 15 residues. V was pared by 6 bases and J by 6 bases, with 18 bases between.